This T cell receptor beta chain was obtained from a study of PD-1 blockade in mismatch repair-deficient tumors. PCR or immunohistochemistry showed mismatch repair deficiency in every enrolled patient. This CDR3 contains 16 residues. The ends were cut back, 6 bases at V and 2 bases at J, with 17 bases in the middle. The germline gives CDR1 SGHTA, CDR2 FQGTGA. Points on this clone: The antigen remains undetermined.

The repertoire was sequenced with immunoSEQ multiplex PCR; TCRdb's copy has only in-frame clones and lacks some. The table shows 75,000 to 80,000 clones, with 70% to 90% occurring only once. The study, taken as a whole, reports: After pembrolizumab, tumor-resident clones rose rapidly, then generally contracted before radiologic responses.

The source was peripheral blood, collected 44 weeks after starting pembrolizumab. The sequence was obtained from an adult with mismatch repair-deficient cancer. This chain links TRBV7-3 with TRBJ2-1; tentatively, D is TRBD1 or TRBD2 (5 bases each). The CDR3 region has the DNA TGTGCCAGCAGTTCTTCCGGGACGTCTCCCTACAATGAGCAGTTCTTC. It specifies CASSSSGTSPYNEQFF. The entire variable domain, with the rest obtained from reference TRBV7-3 and TRBJ2-1, is as follows: GAGVSQTPSNKVTEKGKYVELRCDPISGHTALYWYRQSLGQGPEFLIYFQGTGAADDSGLPNDRFFAVRPEGSVSTLKIQRTERGDSAVYLCASSSSGTSPYNEQFFGPGTRLTVL.